These 28 T cell receptor beta chains originate from one sample sequenced in a study of T cells in Graves' hyperthyroidism and ophthalmopathy. Regions amplified from RNA transcripts were the TCR beta CDR3 regions. TCR CDR3 regions were first amplified by RT-PCR with HTBI primers. From the multiplex PCR reads, TCRdb called clonotypes with MiXCR, one entry per CDR3 protein. The sample holds roughly 700,000 distinct CDR3 sequences, 15% to 20% seen once. The sequenced sample consisted of blood. These receptors originate from a man aged 45-60 years with Graves' hyperthyroidism.

This clonotype was detected only a few times. The rearrangement uses TRBV4-1 and TRBJ1-5, with D hard to call. The CDR3 length is 15 residues. CDR1 is MGHRA, CDR2 YSYEKL, per germline. V lost 0 bases, J lost 6 bases, and 12 bases lay in between. This CDR3 reads CASSQDRGYSQPQHF. In DNA form, the CDR3 reads TGCGCCAGCAGCCAAGATCGCGGGTATTCTCAGCCCCAGCATTTT.

Only a few counts were recorded for this clonotype. The rearrangement links TRBV20-1 to TRBJ2-1, with 9 bases identical to TRBD2. The germline V gene encodes CDR1 DFQATT and CDR2 SNEGSKA (reference sequence). V lost 5 bases and J lost 4; bases outside the gene matches: 6. The CDR3 covers 14 residues. The CDR3, as DNA: TGCAGTGCTTCCCTAGCGGGACCTTACAATGAGCAGTTCTTC. This translates into CSASLAGPYNEQFF.

The J gene is TRBJ2-1, the V gene TRBV5-4, with D unclear. This CDR3 comprises 15 residues. CDR1 and CDR2 (germline): SGHNT, YYREEE (reference sequence). V was shortened by 4 bases and J by 0 bases, with 11 bases between the two germline ends. CDR3 region: CASSPKSSSYNEQFF. DNA for the CDR3: TGTGCCAGCAGCCCAAAGTCTTCCTCCTACAATGAGCAGTTCTTC.

This clonotype was recorded a few times. V and J are TRBV7-9 and TRBJ2-7; 10 bases fit TRBD1. Germline V CDR1 and CDR2: SEHNR, FQNEAQ (reference sequence). Trimming removed 6 bases from V and 2 bases from J; junction bases left unmatched: 7. The CDR3 sequence is 15 residues long. CDR3 DNA sequence: TGTGCCAGCAGTCCCGGGACAGGGGATCCCTACGAGCAGTACTTC. It encodes CASSPGTGDPYEQYF.

In its sample, this clonotype was seen many times. In nucleotides, the CDR3 is TGTGCCGGTCGACAGGGCTTCCTCACTGAAGCTTTCTTT. Residues: CAGRQGFLTEAFF. V usage is TRBV6-1 and J usage is TRBJ1-1, with 7 bases matching TRBD1. This CDR3 is 13 amino acids long. Germline V gene lookup returns CDR1 MNHNS and CDR2 SASEGT. V dropped 11 bases and J dropped 4; count of bases not matched to a gene: 10.

The rearrangement uses TRBV7-2 and TRBJ2-5; the match to TRBD2 covers 7 bases. Looked up from germline, CDR1 is SGHTA and CDR2 is FQGNSA. Losses at the gene ends were 9 bases for V and 0 bases for J; bases not matched to a gene: 13. The CDR3 covers 16 residues. The CDR3 spells CASRPGGSGYQETQYF. In DNA form, the CDR3 reads TGTGCCAGTAGACCTGGTGGTAGCGGGTACCAAGAGACCCAGTACTTC.

There are many counts of this clonotype. The gene calls are TRBV24-1 and TRBJ2-1; D is possibly TRBD1 (5 bases). With 4 bases removed from V and 8 bases from J, the gap between germline ends came to 20 bases. The CDR3 consists of 16 residues. CDR1 and CDR2 from the germline V gene are KGHDR and SFDVKD. The CDR3 sequence: CATSELGHGSLYEQFF. The CDR3 DNA is TGTGCCACCAGTGAGCTAGGACACGGAAGCTTGTATGAGCAGTTCTTC.

This clonotype showed up many times. The chain is built from TRBV7-9 and TRBJ1-5; D call uncertain. V lost 1 base and J 6 bases, leaving 10 bases between the germline ends. Per the germline V gene, CDR1 is SEHNR and CDR2 is FQNEAQ (reference sequence). This CDR3 region has 14 residues. The CDR3 sequence: CASSLEVGSQPQHF. CDR3 in DNA: TGTGCCAGCAGCTTAGAAGTAGGGAGTCAGCCCCAGCATTTT.

This clonotype was observed at least ten times. The chain recombines TRBV4-3 with TRBJ2-7; D might be TRBD2 (5 bases). Germline loops: CDR1 LGHNA, CDR2 YSLEER. Trimming stripped 2 bases from V and 4 bases from J, with 15 bases between. The CDR3 covers 15 residues. The CDR3 region has the DNA TGCGCCAGCAGCCAACAGAGAGCGCCGGGGTACGAGCAGTACTTC. Translating gives CASSQQRAPGYEQYF.

This clonotype has only a few counts. The chain uses TRBV28 and TRBJ1-2; D may be TRBD1 (5 bases). Germline V gene data show CDR1 as MDHEN and CDR2 as SYDVKM. This CDR3 contains 15 residues. Trimming cost V 6 bases and J 1 base, with 15 bases left between them. The CDR3 reads CASSTVGGFNYGYTF. CDR3 nucleotide sequence: TGTGCCAGCAGCACTGTGGGGGGTTTTAACTATGGCTACACCTTC.

The chain couples TRBV4-3 to TRBJ2-5, with D possibly matching TRBD2 (5 bases). CDR1 is LGHNA and CDR2 is YSLEER in the germline V gene. With 0 bases removed from V and 3 bases from J, the gap between germline ends came to 8 bases. This CDR3 comprises 14 residues. CDR3 loop: CASSQESGKETQYF. CDR3 bases: TGCGCCAGCAGCCAAGAATCGGGGAAAGAGACCCAGTACTTC.

The V gene is TRBV6-2 or TRBV6-3, the J gene TRBJ2-7; no clear D. The CDR3 has 12 amino acids. In germline, CDR1 is MNHEY, CDR2 SVGEGT. The V end was cut by 5 bases, the J end by 9 bases, with 14 bases between. In nucleotides, the CDR3 is TGTGCCAGCAGTACCCGACTGGCTGGGCAGTACTTC. It encodes CASSTRLAGQYF.

This clonotype was observed many times. This CDR3 reads CASSLAGYTDTQYF. CDR3 sequence (DNA): TGCGCCAGCAGCCTAGCGGGGTACACAGATACGCAGTATTTT. This sequence joins TRBV5-1 and TRBJ2-3, with 9 bases matching TRBD2. CDR1 is SGHRS and CDR2 is YFSETQ in the germline V gene. V was pared by 4 bases and J by 2 bases, with 2 bases of the junction left unmatched. CDR3 length: 14 amino acids.

This clonotype was detected a few times. V usage is TRBV10-3 and J usage is TRBJ1-5; D may be TRBD1 (5 bases). In germline, CDR1 is ENHRY, CDR2 SYGVKD. Trimming cost V 0 bases and J 5 bases, with 17 bases left between them. This CDR3 contains 17 residues. The CDR3 DNA reads TGTGCCATCAGTGAGTCTCAGGGCGGAGGGGCGGATCAGCCCCAGCATTTT. Its protein is CAISESQGGGADQPQHF.

This clonotype was seen at least ten times. The J gene is TRBJ2-2, the V gene TRBV2; the match to TRBD1 covers 7 bases. The CDR3 is 15 amino acids. Germline loops: CDR1 SNHLY, CDR2 FYNNEI. The junction had 14 bases not matched to a gene; V was cut back by 7 bases and J by 9 bases. CDR3 DNA sequence: TGTGCCAGCAATCCCCGGGATCAGAGGGGGCGGGAGCTGTTTTTT. Translation gives CASNPRDQRGRELFF.

This clonotype has a count of ten or more. The chain employs TRBV29-1 and TRBJ2-7; no firm D call. Germline V gene lookup returns CDR1 SQVTM and CDR2 ANQGSEA. The CDR3 sequence is 14 residues long. Trimming pared 6 bases from V and 0 bases from J, leaving 15 bases between. CDR3 nucleotide sequence: TGCAGCGTCAAGAGCGCGACCAACTCCTACGAGCAGTACTTC. Amino acids: CSVKSATNSYEQYF.

This chain connects TRBV4-3 to TRBJ2-7, with D perhaps being TRBD1 or TRBD2 (8 bases each). Germline V gene data show CDR1 as LGHNA and CDR2 as YSLEER. This CDR3 has 19 residues. V lost 0 bases to trimming and J lost 1 base, with 22 bases between them. The CDR3 DNA reads TGCGCCAGCAGCCAAGAGCCAGGGGGCCCTAGCGGGTATTCCTACGAGCAGTACTTC. Protein sequence: CASSQEPGGPSGYSYEQYF.

The chain links TRBV7-2 to TRBJ1-2; D ambiguous. The germline V gene has CDR1 SGHTA and CDR2 FQGNSA. The ends were cut back, 4 bases at V and 7 bases at J, with 19 bases in the middle. The CDR3 covers 15 residues. The chain's CDR3 is CASSSPKDYLGGYTF. As DNA, the CDR3 is TGTGCCAGCAGCTCACCAAAAGATTATCTGGGTGGCTACACCTTC.

Details on this clonotype: This could be a read error, since a much larger clone is one nucleotide away. The chain recombines TRBV18 with TRBJ1-1; 7 bases line up with TRBD1. Trimming cost V 3 bases and J 5 bases; bases outside gene matches: 12. The CDR3 has 16 amino acids. CDR1 KGHSH and CDR2 LQKENI come from the germline V gene. The CDR3 nucleotides are TGTGCCAGCTCACCGGGGCAGGGGGAATGTTCGACTGAAGCTTTCTTT. Translated: CASSPGQGECSTEAFF.

The gene calls are TRBV3-1 and TRBJ1-4; no clear D gene. Looked up from germline, CDR1 is LGHDT and CDR2 is YNNKEL (reference sequence). This CDR3 is 16 amino acids long. V lost 6 bases and J lost 8, with 22 bases in between. In nucleotides, the CDR3 is TGTGCCAGCAGTCCCGGGAGATCGGGGATTCGCGAAAAACTGTTTTTT. Amino acid sequence: CASSPGRSGIREKLFF.

This clonotype turned up a few times. The rearrangement links TRBV19 to TRBJ1-4; D is unclear. The CDR3 is 15 amino acids. V lost 5 bases, J lost 1 base, and 11 bases lay in between. From germline, CDR1 is LNHDA and CDR2 SQIVND (reference sequence). CDR3 protein: CASSGTAITNEKLFF. CDR3 coding DNA: TGTGCCAGTAGTGGCACGGCCATAACTAATGAAAAACTGTTTTTT.

This clonotype appeared many times. The V and J genes are TRBV27 and TRBJ1-1, with TRBD1 matching over 8 bases. This CDR3 is built from 14 residues. CDR1 is MNHEY and CDR2 is SMNVEV in the germline V gene (reference sequence). V was clipped by 6 bases and J by 4 bases; unmatched bases: 7. The DNA for the CDR3 is TGTGCCAGCAGCCCTATTACAGGGGGCACTGAAGCTTTCTTT. Residues: CASSPITGGTEAFF.

The chain couples TRBV29-1 to TRBJ1-1, with D perhaps TRBD1 (6 bases). This CDR3 has 13 residues. V lost 3 bases and J 1 base, leaving 9 bases between the germline ends. CDR1 and CDR2 (germline): SQVTM, ANQGSEA. The CDR3 spells CSVDLGANTEAFF. For the CDR3, the DNA is TGCAGCGTTGATTTGGGGGCGAACACTGAAGCTTTCTTT.

This clonotype was picked up many times. The V and J genes are TRBV3-1 and TRBJ1-1, with 8 nucleotides matching TRBD1. The CDR3 totals 13 residues. Germline assignment: CDR1 LGHDT and CDR2 YNNKEL (reference sequence). V was clipped by 4 bases and J by 4 bases; unmatched bases: 2. As DNA, the CDR3 is TGTGCCAGCAGCCCGACAGGGGCCACTGAAGCTTTCTTT. Its translation: CASSPTGATEAFF.

This clonotype was recorded at least ten times. The rearrangement uses TRBV7-8 and TRBJ2-1, with D perhaps matching TRBD1 or TRBD2 (6 bases each). Trimming removed 1 base from V and 2 bases from J, with 18 bases in between. CDR1 is SGHVS and CDR2 is FQNEAQ in the germline V gene. The CDR3 runs 18 residues. The CDR3 coding sequence is TGTGCCAGCAGCTTAGGGTGGAGGGGGAGTGACGCCTACAATGAGCAGTTCTTC. Translating it yields CASSLGWRGSDAYNEQFF.

The J gene is TRBJ2-1, the V gene TRBV12-3 or TRBV12-4; TRBD2 aligns across 11 bases. The CDR3 loop spans 20 amino acids. V trimming: 5 bases; J trimming: 0 bases; junction bases outside the gene matches: 15. The DNA for the CDR3 is TGTGCCAGCAGTGAAGCGCTAGCGGGAGGCCGAATTTTCTCCTACAATGAGCAGTTCTTC. This gives the protein CASSEALAGGRIFSYNEQFF.

This clonotype was counted many times. The chain is built from TRBV2 and TRBJ2-1, with D unresolved. The CDR3 has 14 residues. Germline V gives CDR1 SNHLY, CDR2 FYNNEI. V dropped 6 bases and J dropped 4 bases, with 13 bases sitting between them. Here the CDR3 DNA reads TGTGCCAGCAGCGATCGGTACTTTTACAATGAGCAGTTCTTC. Protein: CASSDRYFYNEQFF.

Worth noting for this clonotype: One end of the junction is discordant with germline, which a read error may explain. The chain is built from TRBV7-9 and TRBJ1-3, with D uncertain. The germline V gene encodes CDR1 SEHNR and CDR2 FQNEAQ (reference sequence). This CDR3 spans 16 amino acids. The CDR3 here is CASSFLVKSSGDTIYF. Written as DNA, the CDR3 is TGTGCCAGCAGCTTCCTCGTGAAGAGCTCTGGAGACACCATATATTTT.